This TCR beta chain was profiled in a study of blood T cells in healthy people across ages. Germline CDR1 is SGDLS and CDR2 is YYNGEE. The CDR3 sequence is 16 residues long. The germline V and J ends were trimmed by 0 bases and 6 bases, with 17 bases remaining between them. This clonotype occurred a few times. For the second PCR, which ran for roughly 7 to 11 cycles, a sample-barcoded 5' primer and a J-beta primer mix were used. Every individual sample yielded 2.5 million or more paired-end reads (each containing CDR3). TCRdb reprocessed the 5' RACE reads with MiXCR, giving one entry per CDR3 protein. The sample carries 800,000 or so distinct CDR3 sequences, 20% to 30% recorded once. These sequences were also reported in another study, on T cells of mothers and their children. That source reports: In related and unrelated pairs alike, thymic selection shapes TCR recombination output, with inherited differences minor.

The sequence was collected from a boy under 18 in good health. Sequencing input: blood. The V call is TRBV9, the J call TRBJ2-3; D remains ambiguous. The CDR3 nucleotides read TGTGCCAGCAGCGTAGGAGATACTACCGCCGAGGATACGCAGTATTTT. Translating gives CASSVGDTTAEDTQYF.